Here is one T cell receptor (beta chain) with its context. What this receptor recognizes is not known. Within one base of it there is no much larger clone, and no base qualities were kept. The germline V gene (reference sequence) specifies LNHDA as CDR1 and SQIVND as CDR2. Reading from cysteine to phenylalanine, the CDR3 counts 16 amino acids. This entry keeps only the CDR3 DNA: 48 bases, framed from base 1. Trimming costs V 6 bases and J 1 base, and their ends lie 18 bases apart. In total, roughly 670 healthy bone marrow donors made up the cohort. All cohort members were sampled while nominally healthy, although unrecorded immune exposures were likely present. The donor was CMV seropositive and was included in the group of approximately 310 seropositive cohort members. A peripheral blood sample was collected from each donor, and TCR beta sequencing was performed on peripheral blood mononuclear cells. Genomic DNA extraction from the blood cell samples was performed with the Qiagen DNeasy Blood Extraction Kit.

The receptor library was made with the immunoSEQ multiplex PCR assay. The multiplex PCR relied on a mix of 60 forward primers for TCR Vbeta segments and 13 reverse primers for TCR Jbeta segments. The CDR3 region of rearranged TCR beta genes was amplified from genomic DNA with a multiplex PCR assay. The amplified TCR beta libraries were sequenced on the Illumina HiSeq System as 87-base-pair reads. The source study handled its data this way. Across the 700 or so repertoires, a later analysis counted approximately 75 million unique TCR beta chains, some 11 million of which were shared by at least two donors. A nearest-neighbor algorithm error-corrected the raw reads and collapsed the reads into unique sequences, merging closely related sequences to remove PCR and sequencing errors. To assign V, D and J gene segments, CDR3 sequences were aligned to IMGT reference sequences. Each retained sequence needed at least a six-nucleotide match to both a V gene segment and a J gene segment. A rearrangement counted as productive if the CDR3 had no stop codons and remained in frame with V and J, and every other rearrangement counted as non-productive. CDR3 was defined by IMGT convention, running from the second conserved V-encoded cysteine to the conserved J-encoded phenylalanine. The earlier analysis of 500 to 750 of the donors excluded any sequence lacking an unambiguous match to a single V gene segment. In an earlier analysis of 500 to 750 of the donors, V segments were called functional above 56.7% productive rearrangements and were called segregating when the between-donor standard deviation exceeded 5%. To diagnose cytomegalovirus status from the catalog of TCR beta chain sequences, a statistical classification framework was built. V and J gene assignment, in a later analysis, came from comparing TCR nucleotide sequences with IMGT/GENE-DB human TR gene sequences. A later analysis assigned CDR3 sequences and most-parsimonious VDJ recombination scenarios with the TCRdist pipeline. In a later analysis, each TCR beta chain was defined by its CDR3 amino acid sequence together with its V-gene family, and reads lacking a unique V-gene family were excluded. A later analysis removed 550 to 700 highly shared, low-generation-probability nucleotide sequences to deal with suspected cross-contamination and a sequencing artifact. In a later analysis, a clonal expansion index for each public chain was calculated from normalized within-repertoire ranks of inferred template counts. In a later analysis, generation probabilities were computed with a VDJ recombination model fitted to out-of-frame rearrangements, and the resulting probabilities were checked against IGoR. A later analysis scored TCR-TCR, TCR-HLA and TCR-CMV co-occurrence with hypergeometric tests, applying a repertoire-size bias correction to TCR pairs. A later analysis estimated false discovery rates by permuting HLA or CMV assignments 20 times. In a later analysis, co-occurring TCRs were grouped using DBSCAN, with TCRdist sequence similarity added in when clustering inside HLA-allele-positive subsets. Repertoires with fewer than 30,000 or more than 120,000 public chains, plus five repertoires with anomalous nucleotide sharing, were excluded from co-occurrence clustering. In its TCRdb copy, this immuneACCESS table keeps in-frame sequences only and misses some clones. Where compared with another copy, unresolved V genes explain less than half of these, and the others have no known cause. For V, J and clone size, that table is used; D and trimming come from the DNA. This sample gives fewer than 200,000 clones in total; roughly 79% of them show up just once. 4.9% of the sample lies in the top ten.

This sample was included in a study of cytomegalovirus exposure and HLA in healthy donors (dated by TCRdb to 2016 to 2017). Notes on the research overall: An earlier analysis of 587 of the donors reported approximately 290 Gb of sequence data and some 100 million unique TCR beta sequences from 190 million or so T cells. The study profiled the T cell repertoires of hundreds of subjects by immunosequencing and related them to cytomegalovirus serostatus. Rather than using new phenotypic data, the later analysis identified candidate immune exposures from TCR beta sequences and from how often those sequences occurred across donors. The number of donors typed differed by locus, with roughly 620-630 for A, B, C, DRB1 and DQB1, over 500 for DQA1, 600 to 610 for DPA1, and 400 to 490 for DPB1. Four to six DR-DQ haplotypes were handled as single units for association and clustering, since linkage in the cohort was strong. A later analysis re-analyzed previously published TCR beta repertoires from 550 to 700 donors and added high-resolution HLA genotyping to study TCR occurrence patterns. A later genetic analysis took genome-wide SNP genotypes for about 55% of the 666 donors and used that subset as a discovery cohort. All discovery cohort repertoires had been generated using a single sequencing platform. Among roughly 400 genotyped donors of the cohort, an average of approximately 240,000 unique TCR beta nucleotide sequences was sequenced per donor, of which 15% to 20% were non-productive. Donor age, sex, ethnicity and CMV serostatus were collected together with the repertoire data. HLA typing included class I and class II loci at four-digit resolution. The study was designed to test whether signatures of past pathogen exposure could be identified by cataloging public T cell receptors. To decide whether each TCR beta V gene segment behaved as functional or pseudogenic, an earlier analysis of 587 of the donors relied on high-throughput TCR beta sequencing. In addition to the first cohort of 666 subjects, a separate validation cohort of 120 different subjects was used. High-throughput TCR immunosequencing, statistical association of individual TCRs with disease status, and machine learning were combined to predict cytomegalovirus infection status. About 300 gigabases of sequencing data and tens of millions of unique TCR sequences were included in an early release covering around 600 HLA-typed donors. Of the 350 to 450 genotyped donors, 81% were placed in the genetic ancestry cluster associated with self-reported Caucasian donors. The investigation overall reported the following: Several of the top co-occurrence clusters appeared to be linked to parvovirus B19, influenza, CMV and Epstein-Barr virus, according to a later analysis. According to a later analysis, TCR association rates differed among HLA loci, with DRB1 alleles showing the most associated TCRs and HLA-C alleles showing the fewest. A later analysis found that HLA-associated TCR beta chains were more clonally expanded and had lower generation probabilities than equally common non-associated chains. Some IMGT-functional V segments, including TRBV6-2 and TRBV6-3, could not be distinguished by the 87-base-pair reads and were therefore excluded. Roughly 17 rarely observed V segments, including chromosome 9 orphons, were excluded from the earlier analysis of a few hundred of the donors because counts were too low. CMV serostatus was the only immune exposure information available for the cohort. An earlier analysis of several hundred of the donors showed that most TCR beta V segments appeared in productive rearrangements either about 87% or about 30% of the time, which broadly matched IMGT annotations. In the study, roughly 160 TCR beta chains were listed as associated with cytomegalovirus. Because HLA typing was unavailable for some donors at each locus, only the typed subset was used in association tests. A few of the identified cytomegalovirus-associated TCR beta chains were confirmed in vitro to be specific for cytomegalovirus antigens. While some public TCRs were present in many individuals, most TCR sequences turned up only very rarely across donors. In this cohort, only TCR beta chains were sequenced, and detectable features were limited by the absence of alpha or paired-chain data. According to a later genetic analysis, donors in an Asian-associated ancestry cluster had fewer N-insertions in productive TCRs than the approximately 630-donor mean. A later analysis associated about 17,000 TCR beta sequences with specific HLA alleles at a false discovery rate of 0.05. Correlated functional status among segregating V segments might be attributable to linkage disequilibrium, but an unknown experimental factor could not be ruled out. Strong co-occurrence of HLA alleles, especially DR and DQ, made assigning TCR associations to individual alleles difficult. Sequencing depth was assumed to be roughly uniform across donors in the presence/absence analyses, though that assumption may not hold. According to the authors, the approach could potentially be generalized to other disease states and immunological phenotypes. A cluster of highly shared sequence variants was judged likely to be a technical artifact of the sequencing pipeline. A later analysis found that most CMV-associated TCR beta chains appeared HLA-restricted, with HLA associations seemingly driven largely by CMV exposure. A further reported finding was that TCR beta sequences accurately predicted the HLA-A and HLA-B alleles for most subjects in the first cohort. An association between a missense DCLRE1C variant and V-gene and J-gene trimming of TCR beta chains was found in a later genetic analysis and replicated in an independent cohort. The classifier was reported to diagnose cytomegalovirus status with high specificity and sensitivity in both the original and validation cohorts.

Material for sequencing was PBMCs. The V and J segments used are TRBV19 and TRBJ1-1; there is no confident call for the D gene. This clonotype was sampled from a woman between 18 and 30 years old in good health and CMV-seropositive. The DNA sequence follows: TGTGCCAGTAGGCAGAGGGAAGGAGTTGCGAACACTGAAGCTTTCTTT. Its protein is CASRQREGVANTEAFF.